The rows below give T cell receptor beta chains drawn from one sample of a study of long-term antiretroviral therapy in people with HIV. The method was immunoSEQ multiplex PCR; TCRdb's version includes in-frame clones alone and lacks a portion of them. This table has over 15,000 clones, 80% appearing once. The sample was unsorted PBMCs, taken 0.1 years before starting antiretroviral therapy. The receptors here all came from a man younger than 35 with HIV. Both conserved end residues are part of each CDR3. Rows may omit the clone size; those that give it use once, few, many or a size class.

V gene: TRBV6-5
clone size: .
CDR3 protein: CASRPTGQETQYF

V gene: TRBV5-6
clone size: medium-sized
CDR3 protein: CASSTWTEYSGNTIYF

V gene: TRBV4-1
clone size: .
CDR3 protein: CASSQEDRDSLWETQYF

V gene: TRBV28
clone size: .
CDR3 protein: CASSLAGTNTQYF

V gene: TRBV9
clone size: .
CDR3 protein: CASSLTDRALDGYTF

V gene: TRBV9
clone size: .
CDR3 protein: CASSDLLGSDTQYF

V gene: TRBV6-7
clone size: .
CDR3 protein: CASSYIRDSSHTGELFF

V gene: TRBV5-1
clone size: .
CDR3 protein: CASSWGDRASTEAFF

V gene: TRBV6-6
clone size: .
CDR3 protein: CASRAGLVSYEQYF

V gene: TRBV19
clone size: .
CDR3 protein: CASRNDPQETQYF

V gene: TRBV19
clone size: few
CDR3 protein: CASSIVTGNYGYTF

V gene: TRBV9
clone size: .
CDR3 protein: CASSFSGSLDEQYF

V gene: TRBV7-2
clone size: .
CDR3 protein: CASSPETGVSSYEQYF

V gene: TRBV6-1
clone size: .
CDR3 protein: CASSGPRQANTEAFF

V gene: TRBV7-8
clone size: .
CDR3 protein: CASSLIFGTSGRGNEQFF

V gene: TRBV10-3
clone size: .
CDR3 protein: CAISAMWDNLSSSYEQYF

V gene: TRBV10-3
clone size: .
CDR3 protein: CAISGLRDTQYF

V gene: TRBV7-6
clone size: few
CDR3 protein: CASSRDPNGGQPQHF

V gene: TRBV9
clone size: once
CDR3 protein: CASSVEDRPSGNTIYF

V gene: TRBV27
clone size: .
CDR3 protein: CASSSDDSGREKLFF

V gene: TRBV6-1
clone size: .
CDR3 protein: CASSEDVFDEQFF

V gene: TRBV15
clone size: .
CDR3 protein: CATSRESSEYYEQYF

V gene: TRBV4-2
clone size: .
CDR3 protein: CASSQEIPGGELFF

V gene: TRBV25-1
clone size: .
CDR3 protein: CASSDGQHPAFPRSYTF

V gene: TRBV28
clone size: once
CDR3 protein: CASSFFGGAYEQYF